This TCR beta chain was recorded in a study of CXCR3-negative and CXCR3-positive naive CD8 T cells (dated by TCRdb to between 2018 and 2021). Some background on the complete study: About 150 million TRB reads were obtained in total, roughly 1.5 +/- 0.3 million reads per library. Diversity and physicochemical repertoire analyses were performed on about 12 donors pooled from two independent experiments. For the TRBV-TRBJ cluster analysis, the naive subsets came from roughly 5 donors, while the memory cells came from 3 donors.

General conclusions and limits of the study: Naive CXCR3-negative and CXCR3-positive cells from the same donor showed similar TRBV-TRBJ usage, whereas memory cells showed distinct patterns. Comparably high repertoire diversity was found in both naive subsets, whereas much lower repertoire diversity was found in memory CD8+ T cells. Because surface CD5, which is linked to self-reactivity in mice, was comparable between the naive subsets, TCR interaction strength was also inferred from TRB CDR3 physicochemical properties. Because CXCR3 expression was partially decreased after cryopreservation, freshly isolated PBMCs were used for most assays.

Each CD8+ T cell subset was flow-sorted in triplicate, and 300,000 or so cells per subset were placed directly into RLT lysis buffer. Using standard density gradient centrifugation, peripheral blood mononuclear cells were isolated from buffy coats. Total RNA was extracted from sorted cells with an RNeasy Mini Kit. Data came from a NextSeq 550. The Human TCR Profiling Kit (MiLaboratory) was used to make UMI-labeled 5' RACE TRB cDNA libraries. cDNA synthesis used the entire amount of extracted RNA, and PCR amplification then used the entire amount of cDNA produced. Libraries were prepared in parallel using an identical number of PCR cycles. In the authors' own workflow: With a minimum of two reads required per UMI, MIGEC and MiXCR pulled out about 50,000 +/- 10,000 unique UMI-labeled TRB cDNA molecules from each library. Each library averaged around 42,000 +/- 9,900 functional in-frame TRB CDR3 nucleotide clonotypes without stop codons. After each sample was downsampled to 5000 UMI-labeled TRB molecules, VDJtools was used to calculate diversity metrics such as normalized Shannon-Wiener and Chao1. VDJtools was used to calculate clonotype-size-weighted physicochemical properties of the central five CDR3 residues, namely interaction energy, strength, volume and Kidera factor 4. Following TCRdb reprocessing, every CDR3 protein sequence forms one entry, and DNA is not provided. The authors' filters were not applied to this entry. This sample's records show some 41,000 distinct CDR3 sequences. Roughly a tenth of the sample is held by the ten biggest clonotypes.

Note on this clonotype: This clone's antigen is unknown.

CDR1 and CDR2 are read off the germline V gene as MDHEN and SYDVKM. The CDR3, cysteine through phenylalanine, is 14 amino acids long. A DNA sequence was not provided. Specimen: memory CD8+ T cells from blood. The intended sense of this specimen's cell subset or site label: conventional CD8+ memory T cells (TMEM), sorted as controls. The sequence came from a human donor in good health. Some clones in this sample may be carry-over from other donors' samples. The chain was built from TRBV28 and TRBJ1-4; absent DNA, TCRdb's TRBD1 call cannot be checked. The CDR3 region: CASRRQGSREKLFF. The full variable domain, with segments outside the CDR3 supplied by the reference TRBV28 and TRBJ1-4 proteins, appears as DVKVTQSSRYLVKRTGEKVFLECVQDMDHENMFWYRQDPGLGLRLIYFSYDVKMKEKGDIPEGYSVSREKKERFSLILESASTNQTSMYLCASRRQGSREKLFFGSGTQLSVL.